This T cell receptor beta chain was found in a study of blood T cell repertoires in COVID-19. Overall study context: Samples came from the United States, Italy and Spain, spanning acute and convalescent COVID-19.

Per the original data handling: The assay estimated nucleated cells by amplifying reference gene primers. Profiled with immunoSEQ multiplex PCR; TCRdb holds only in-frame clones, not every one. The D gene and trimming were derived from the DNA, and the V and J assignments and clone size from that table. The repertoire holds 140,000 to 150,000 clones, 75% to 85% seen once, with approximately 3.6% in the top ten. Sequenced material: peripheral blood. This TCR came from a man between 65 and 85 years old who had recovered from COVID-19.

The CDR3 sequence: CASRTGSREAFF. The CDR3 region has the DNA TGTGCCAGCAGGACAGGGTCCCGTGAAGCTTTCTTT. The V and J genes are TRBV27 and TRBJ1-1, with TRBD1 matching over 7 bases. Trimming cost V 6 bases and J 7 bases; bases outside gene matches: 5. The germline CDR1 and CDR2 sequences are MNHEY and SMNVEV (reference sequence). This CDR3 spans 12 amino acids.